This T cell receptor (beta chain) was obtained from a study of T cells expressing NK-cell markers. One entry per CDR3 protein, without DNA, is what TCRdb gives after re-calling the 5' RACE reads. This repertoire includes 3,000 or so distinct CDR3 sequences. The CDR3 is 17 amino acids. Per the germline V gene, CDR1 is MGHDK and CDR2 is SYGVNS. Note on this clonotype: Its specificity is unknown.

Study-wide findings and caveats: A handful of donors likewise had their CD3+CD56-NKG2C+ fraction led by these clonotypes.

The sequenced sample was blood T cells: a sorted CD56 or NKG2C T cell subset, CD4+ or CD8+ T cells, or bulk PBMC T cells (not recorded which). This chain uses TRBV25-1 with TRBJ2-3; there is no DNA to check the TCRdb D call of TRBD1. This TCR was recovered from a woman between 18 and 29 years old in good health. This chain's CDR3 is CASSEVAPSRTTDTQYF.